The entry below gives a single TCR beta chain sequence along with its context. This clonotype has a handful of counts. Its recognized antigen is unknown. Base qualities are not recorded, but no much larger clone differs from it by a single base. Ophthalmopathy patients had moderately to severely active disease, Clinical Activity Score of at least 3, NOSPECS grade of at least 4, and disease duration under 3 months. Anyone with other autoimmune diseases, uncontrolled infections, pregnancy or lactation was excluded from the study. Diagnosis was based on clinical symptoms, serum thyroxine, TRAb, thyroid ultrasound and orbital computed tomography. PBMCs were isolated from around 10 ml of fresh peripheral blood by Ficoll-Paque density gradient centrifugation. Total RNA was extracted with Trizol reagent and quality-checked on an Agilent 2100 Bioanalyzer. The entry originates in a study of Graves' ophthalmopathy and Graves' hyperthyroidism (dated by TCRdb to 2017 to 2018). Study-wide context: Peripheral blood samples were taken at the time of initial diagnosis, before any treatment was given. To tell Graves' ophthalmopathy apart from Graves' hyperthyroidism, and to predict which patients would progress to ophthalmopathy, the study relied on TCR beta repertoire signatures. In total, some 140 blood samples were TCR-sequenced: approximately 42 ophthalmopathy, roughly 80 hyperthyroidism and approximately 17 hyperthyroidism-to-ophthalmopathy patients. To explore V-J signatures distinguishing ophthalmopathy from hyperthyroidism, a discovery set of 100 or so patients (about 41 ophthalmopathy, 55 to 60 stable hyperthyroidism) was enrolled. For independent validation, a separate cohort was made up of some 19 hyperthyroidism patients plus 17 patients who later progressed from hyperthyroidism to ophthalmopathy. T-cell repertoires of thyroid tissue and blood were compared in a handful of hyperthyroidism patients. Following sampling, methimazole starting at 30 mg daily was administered to hyperthyroidism patients, and high-dose intravenous methylprednisolone was administered to ophthalmopathy patients. General findings and caveats noted by the study authors: No statistical method was used to set the sample size in advance, and the investigators knew which group each participant was assigned to. In validation, the model predicted ophthalmopathy progression with about 64% sensitivity and 72.22% specificity; roughly eleven predicted patients were CT-confirmed with GO in a median of approximately six months. Most of the expanded thyroid clonotypes with a frequency above 0.001 were also detected in blood, and it was suggested that the thyroid immune response may be reflected by blood repertoires. In cross-validation, the 13-signature model distinguished ophthalmopathy from stable hyperthyroidism with around 90% sensitivity and about 81% specificity, while in the test set the corresponding values were about 80% and 75%.

CDR3 length: 13 amino acids, cysteine to phenylalanine. Just CDR3 DNA is preserved here, 39 bases in frame from base 1. As encoded in the germline V gene, CDR1 is MGHRA while CDR2 is YSYEKL. V is shortened by 3 bases, J by 1 base, and the region joining them spans 3 bases. For repertoire sequencing, TCR beta CDR3 regions were amplified from RNA transcripts. A first-round RT-PCR used HTBI primers with the Qiagen OneStep RT-PCR kit, followed by a second-round multiplex PCR, size selection and purification. Libraries were sequenced paired-end with 100 bp reads on an Illumina HiSeq2000. On the study's bioinformatics: SOAPnuke was used to process the reads, removing any read that contained adapters or uncalled bases, had a mean Phred below 15, or lacked an exact match to the constant primer or identifier. High-quality paired reads were merged with COPE v1.2.5. Each unique nucleotide sequence was treated as a clonotype, and MiTCR v1.1 was used to align the clonotypes to the IMGT TRB V, D and J references. Only V-J combinations with frequency above 0.0001 were analysed, covering around 99% of repertoires. A TCR clonal expansion and chaos score per V-J combination was defined as the ratio of F50 clonal expansion to chaos observed in the TCRdist matrix. Welch's t-statistics and random forest were used to narrow the features down to 13 V-J combinations, which were then fed into a naive Bayes classifier. The Morisita-Horn index was used to measure how similar the thyroid and blood repertoires were. The public sequencing data were trimmed at Q25 with fastp and processed into clonotypes with MiXCR by TCRdb, which kept only in-frame beta chains. All rows with the same CDR3 protein become a single entry with the most common DNA and genes. The V and J calls and clone size come from TCRdb's table, not from the authors' own analysis. This sample is represented by some 250,000 distinct CDR3 sequences; around 50% of them were singletons. Roughly 50% of the sample is in the top ten clones.

The receptor was derived from an adult man with Graves' ophthalmopathy. Sequenced material: peripheral blood. Recombination linked TRBV4-1 to TRBJ2-2; the D segment cannot be called with confidence. The DNA is as follows: TGCGCCAGCAGCCACATGAACACCGGGGAGCTGTTTTTT. It encodes CASSHMNTGELFF.